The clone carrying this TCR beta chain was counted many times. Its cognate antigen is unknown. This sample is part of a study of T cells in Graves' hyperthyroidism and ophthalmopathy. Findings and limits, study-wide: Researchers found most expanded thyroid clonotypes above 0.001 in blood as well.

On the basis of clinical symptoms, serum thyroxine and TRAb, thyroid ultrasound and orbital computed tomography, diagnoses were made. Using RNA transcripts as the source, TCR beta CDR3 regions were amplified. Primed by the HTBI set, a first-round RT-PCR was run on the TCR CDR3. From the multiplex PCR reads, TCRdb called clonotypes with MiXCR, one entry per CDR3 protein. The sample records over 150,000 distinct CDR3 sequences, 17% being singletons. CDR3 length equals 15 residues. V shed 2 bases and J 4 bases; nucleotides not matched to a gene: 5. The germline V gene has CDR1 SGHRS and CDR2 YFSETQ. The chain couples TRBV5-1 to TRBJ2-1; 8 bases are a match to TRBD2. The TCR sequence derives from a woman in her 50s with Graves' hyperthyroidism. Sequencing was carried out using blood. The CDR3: CASSLRTSSYNEQFF. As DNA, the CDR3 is TGCGCCAGCAGCTTAAGGACTAGCAGTTACAATGAGCAGTTCTTC.